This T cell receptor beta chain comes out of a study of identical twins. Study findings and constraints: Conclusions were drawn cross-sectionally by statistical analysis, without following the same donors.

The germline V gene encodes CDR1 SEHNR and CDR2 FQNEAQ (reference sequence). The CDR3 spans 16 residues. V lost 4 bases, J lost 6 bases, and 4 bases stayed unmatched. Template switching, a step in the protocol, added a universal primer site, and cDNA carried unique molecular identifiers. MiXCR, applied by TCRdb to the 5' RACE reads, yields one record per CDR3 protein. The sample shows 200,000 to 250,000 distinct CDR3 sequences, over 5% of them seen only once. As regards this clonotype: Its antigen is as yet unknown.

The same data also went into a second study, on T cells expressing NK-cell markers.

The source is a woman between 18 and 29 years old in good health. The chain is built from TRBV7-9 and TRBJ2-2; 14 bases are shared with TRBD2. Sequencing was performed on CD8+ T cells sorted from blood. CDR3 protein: CASSSGLAGAAGELFF. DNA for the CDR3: TGTGCCAGCAGCTCGGGACTAGCGGGAGCGGCCGGGGAGCTGTTTTTT.